This T cell receptor (beta chain) stems from a study of graft-versus-host responses after intestinal transplantation. Study-level background: Recipients obtained multivisceral, liver-intestinal, or isolated intestinal transplants. Anti-thymocyte globulin was used for induction in all recipients, who then took tacrolimus and steroids for around 3 years. Study findings and constraints: Peak circulating GvH clone levels were associated with early post-transplant HvG declines. Allograft graft-versus-host to host-versus-graft clonal ratios ran high in patients with graft-donor T cell macrochimerism.

About this clone itself: Its antigen is unknown.

Clones were sequenced by immunoSEQ multiplex PCR, and TCRdb holds only the in-frame ones, with some missing. The table records tens of thousands of clones, 94% of them present only once. V dropped 2 bases and J dropped 1 base, with 17 bases sitting between them. The CDR3 length is 17 residues. Per germline, CDR1 MNHEY and CDR2 SMNVEV (reference sequence). The receptor was derived from a human donor who was the organ donor for an intestinal transplant. V is TRBV27 and J is TRBJ1-2, with D perhaps matching TRBD1 (5 bases). Specimen: unstimulated CD4+ T cells sorted from spleen or lymph node cells, collected before transplant. The CDR3: CASSLRGGLFDNYGYTF. In DNA, the CDR3 is TGTGCCAGCAGTTTAAGGGGAGGACTGTTTGATAACTATGGCTACACCTTC.